One TCR beta chain is described in this entry. Its antigen is not identified. The treatment denotes: about 20 received Ad26.COV2.S at low or high dose, single or two shots; about 5 received placebo; per-sample allocation not given. Specimens were obtained on day 63 following the first vaccine or placebo injection. Produced via immunoSEQ multiplex PCR; TCRdb's table is partial and in-frame only. This sample has hundreds of thousands of clones, with about 90% found just once. V lost 2 bases and J 6 bases, leaving 10 bases between the germline ends. This CDR3 is built from 14 residues. From germline, CDR1 is SGHTA and CDR2 FQGNSA. The sample is drawn from a study of Ad26.COV2.S vaccination and SARS-CoV-2 variants. The study's findings and limits: Whether participants received vaccine or placebo, their non-spike TCR breadth was similar. Spike-specific TCR breadth in vaccine recipients exceeded that seen in placebo recipients. There was a possibility that the TCR breadth and depth analyses underestimated total T cell responses. There was reportedly substantial breadth in spike-specific CD8+ and CD4+ T cell responses after vaccination.

The chain couples TRBV7-2 to TRBJ2-2; no reliable D call. Source: peripheral blood, taken in a trial of Ad26.COV2.S vaccine versus placebo. The origin of this receptor is a person aged 18 to 65 who received the Ad26.COV2.S COVID-19 vaccine or a placebo. CDR3 nucleotides: TGTGCCAGCAGCTTAACTACTACAGCCGGGGAGCTGTTTTTT. It specifies CASSLTTTAGELFF. The variable domain in full, completed from reference TRBV7-2 and TRBJ2-2, reads GAGVSQSPSNKVTEKGKDVELRCDPISGHTALYWYRQSLGQGLEFLIYFQGNSAPDKSGLPSDRFSAERTGGSVSTLTIQRTQQEDSAVYLCASSLTTTAGELFFGEGSRLTVL.